This entry describes one T cell receptor beta chain. Other nucleotide sequences in the sample specify the same CDR3. The Seattle patients joined while their infection was active and were tracked longitudinally afterward. Some clones are missing from TCRdb's copy, which holds only in-frame ones; the method was immunoSEQ multiplex PCR. The data contain 250,000 to 300,000 clones, roughly 90% of them seen just once; the ten biggest clones take up about an eighth. This sample was taken from a study of blood T cell repertoires in COVID-19. In the study overall: Samples taken during acute and convalescent COVID-19 were collected in the United States, Italy and Spain. From T cells, B-cell-depleted T cells, or PBMCs came the material, which was cDNA or gDNA.

The clonotype originates from a woman between 65 and 79 years old with COVID-19, enrolled during active disease. Source material: peripheral blood.

For the CDR3, the DNA is TGTGCCAGCAGCGTAGGGCAGGGAACCTACGAGCAGTACTTC. Its protein is CASSVGQGTYEQYF. V usage is TRBV9 and J usage is TRBJ2-7, with D tentatively TRBD1 (5 bases). There are 14 residues in the CDR3. V lost 0 bases to trimming and J lost 2 bases, with 9 bases between them. In germline, CDR1 is SGDLS, CDR2 YYNGEE.